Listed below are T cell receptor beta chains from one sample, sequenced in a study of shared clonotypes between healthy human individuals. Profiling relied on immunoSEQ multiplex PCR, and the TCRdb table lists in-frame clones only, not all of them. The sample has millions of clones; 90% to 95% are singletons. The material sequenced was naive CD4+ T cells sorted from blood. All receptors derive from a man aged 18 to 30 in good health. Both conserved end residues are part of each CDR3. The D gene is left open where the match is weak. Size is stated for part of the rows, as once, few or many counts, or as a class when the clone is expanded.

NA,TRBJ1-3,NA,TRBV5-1,CASSLGRESGNTIYF,TGCGCCAGCAGCTTGGGTCGGGAATCTGGAAACACCATATATTTT
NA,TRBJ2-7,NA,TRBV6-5,CASSYSARGTDYEQYF,TGTGCCAGCAGTTACTCGGCCAGGGGTACGGACTACGAGCAGTACTTC
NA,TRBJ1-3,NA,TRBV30,CAWSSSRGKGGSGNTIYF,TGTGCCTGGAGTTCAAGCAGGGGAAAGGGTGGATCTGGAAACACCATATATTTT
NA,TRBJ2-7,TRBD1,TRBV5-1,CASSFTLGGTGPYEQYF,TGCGCCAGCAGCTTCACTTTAGGGGGGACAGGGCCATACGAGCAGTACTTC
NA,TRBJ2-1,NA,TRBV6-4,CASSESPTSRSSYNEQFF,TGTGCCAGCAGCGAGTCGCCTACTAGCAGGAGCTCCTACAATGAGCAGTTCTTC
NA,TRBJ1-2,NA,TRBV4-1,CASSQGSGATYGYTF,TGCGCCAGCAGCCAAGGCTCAGGGGCCACATATGGCTACACCTTC
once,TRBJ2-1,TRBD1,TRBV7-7,CASSLTQGSEQFF,TGTGCTAGCAGCTTAACACAGGGGAGTGAGCAGTTCTTC
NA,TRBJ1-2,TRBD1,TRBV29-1,CSVTGNGYTF,TGCAGCGTGACAGGGAATGGCTACACCTTC
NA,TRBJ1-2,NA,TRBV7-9,CASSRRVSGNYGYTF,TGTGCCAGCAGCCGCAGGGTATCGGGTAACTATGGCTACACCTTC
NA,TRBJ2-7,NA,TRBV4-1,CASSQDVLVSYEQYF,TGCGCCAGCAGCCAAGATGTCTTGGTTTCCTACGAGCAGTACTTC
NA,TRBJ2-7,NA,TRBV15,CATSRDAQAPTYEQYF,TGTGCCACCAGCAGAGATGCGCAAGCCCCCACCTACGAGCAGTACTTC
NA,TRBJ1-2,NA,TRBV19,CASAGTYGYTF,TGTGCCAGTGCTGGGACTTACGGCTACACCTTC
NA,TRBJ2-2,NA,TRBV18,CASSPMEIARVMAGELFF,TGTGCCAGCTCACCAATGGAGATCGCCAGGGTGATGGCCGGGGAGCTGTTTTTT
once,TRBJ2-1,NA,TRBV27,CASSFGQNSYNEQFF,TGTGCCAGCAGTTTTGGACAGAACTCCTACAATGAGCAGTTCTTC
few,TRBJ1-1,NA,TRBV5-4,CASSSPGYTEAFF,TGTGCCAGCAGCTCCCCGGGGTACACTGAAGCTTTCTTT
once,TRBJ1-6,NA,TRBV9,CASSPSLNSPLHF,TGTGCCAGCAGCCCCTCGCTAAATTCACCCCTCCACTTT
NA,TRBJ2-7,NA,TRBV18,CASSPYLGDEQYF,TGTGCCAGCTCGCCATACCTCGGAGACGAGCAGTACTTC
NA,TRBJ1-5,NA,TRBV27,CASSLTGQFNQPQHF,TGTGCCAGCAGTTTAACAGGGCAGTTCAATCAGCCCCAGCATTTT
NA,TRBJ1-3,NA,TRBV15,CATSREMGGDTIYF,TGTGCCACCAGCAGAGAAATGGGTGGGGACACCATATATTTT
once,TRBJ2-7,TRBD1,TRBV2,CASSDPADRAYEQYF,TGTGCCAGCAGTGACCCGGCTGACAGGGCCTACGAGCAGTACTTC
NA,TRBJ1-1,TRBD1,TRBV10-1,CASRIEGGTDPGTEAFF,TGCGCCAGCAGGATAGAAGGGGGGACAGACCCTGGAACTGAAGCTTTCTTT
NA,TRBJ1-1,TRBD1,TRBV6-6,CASTMTGQNTEAFF,TGTGCCAGCACTATGACAGGGCAGAACACTGAAGCTTTCTTT
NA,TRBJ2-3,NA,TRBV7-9,CASSFGRTDTDTQYF,TGTGCCAGCAGCTTCGGGAGAACCGACACAGATACGCAGTATTTT
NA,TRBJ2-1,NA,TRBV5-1,CASSLEALSYNEQFF,TGCGCCAGCAGCTTGGAAGCTCTCTCCTACAATGAGCAGTTCTTC
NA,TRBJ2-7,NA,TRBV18,CASSRQFHEQYF,TGTGCCAGCTCACGACAGTTCCACGAGCAGTACTTC
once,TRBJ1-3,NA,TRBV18,CASSPRDLQGNTIYF,TGTGCCAGCTCACCAAGGGACCTACAAGGAAACACCATATATTTT
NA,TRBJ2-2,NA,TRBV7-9,CASSPGRGELFF,TGTGCCAGCAGCCCCGGGCGGGGGGAGCTGTTTTTT
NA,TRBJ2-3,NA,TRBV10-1,CASSEGAGGTDTQYF,TGCGCCAGCAGTGAAGGGGCAGGAGGCACAGATACGCAGTATTTT
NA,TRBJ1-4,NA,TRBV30,CAWSVQGRINEKLFF,TGTGCCTGGAGTGTACAAGGCAGGATTAATGAAAAACTGTTTTTT
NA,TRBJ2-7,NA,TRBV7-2,CASSSRDPWLTEQYF,TGTGCCAGCAGCTCCCGGGATCCGTGGCTAACCGAGCAGTACTTC
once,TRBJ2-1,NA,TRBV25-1,CASSEHNEQFF,TGTGCCAGCAGTGAGCACAATGAGCAGTTCTTC
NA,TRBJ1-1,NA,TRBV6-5,CASSYRQEAFF,TGTGCCAGCAGTTACCGGCAGGAAGCTTTCTTT
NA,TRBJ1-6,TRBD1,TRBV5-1,CASSLEGQGVFYNSPLHF,TGCGCCAGCAGCTTGGAGGGACAGGGAGTGTTCTATAATTCACCCCTCCACTTT
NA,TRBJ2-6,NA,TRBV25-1,CASSPNEGSSGANVLTF,TGTGCCAGCAGTCCCAACGAAGGCTCGTCTGGGGCCAACGTCCTGACTTTC
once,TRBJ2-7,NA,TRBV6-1,CASSERGLTYEQYF,TGTGCCAGCAGTGAAAGAGGACTGACCTACGAGCAGTACTTC
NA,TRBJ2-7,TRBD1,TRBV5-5,CASSPRQGGYEQYF,TGTGCCAGCAGCCCCCGACAGGGGGGTTACGAGCAGTACTTC
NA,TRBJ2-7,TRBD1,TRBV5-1,CASSSGQGIAYEQYF,TGCGCCAGCAGCTCAGGACAGGGGATTGCCTACGAGCAGTACTTC
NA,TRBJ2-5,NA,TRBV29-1,CSVEIAQIETQYF,TGCAGCGTTGAGATTGCGCAGATCGAGACCCAGTACTTC
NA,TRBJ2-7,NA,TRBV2,CASSPDWHEQYF,TGTGCCAGCAGCCCCGACTGGCACGAGCAGTACTTC
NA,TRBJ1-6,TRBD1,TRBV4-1,CASSALIRGPKNSPLHF,TGCGCCAGCAGCGCCTTAATCAGGGGGCCTAAAAATTCACCCCTCCACTTT
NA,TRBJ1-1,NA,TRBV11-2,CASTIRRGVGTEAFF,TGTGCCAGCACCATAAGGAGGGGTGTAGGTACTGAAGCTTTCTTT
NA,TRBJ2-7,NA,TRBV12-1,CASSLAGTHQKGKDYEQYF,TGTGCCAGCAGCCTCGCCGGGACTCACCAAAAGGGGAAGGACTACGAGCAGTACTTC
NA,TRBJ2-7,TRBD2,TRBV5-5,CASSHSAGGREQYF,TGTGCCAGCAGCCACTCAGCGGGAGGTCGGGAGCAGTACTTC
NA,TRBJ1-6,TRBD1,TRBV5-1,CASSTLGQDTLGSPLHF,TGCGCCAGCAGCACACTGGGACAGGACACCCTTGGGTCACCCCTCCACTTT
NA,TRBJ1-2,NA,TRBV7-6,CASSLGQNYGYTF,TGTGCCAGCAGCTTAGGTCAGAACTATGGCTACACCTTC
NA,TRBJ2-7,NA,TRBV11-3,CASSLGDGVSGEQYF,TGTGCCAGCAGCTTAGGGGACGGGGTATCGGGGGAGCAGTACTTC
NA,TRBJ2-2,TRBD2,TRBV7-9,CASSSGLAGGPSTGELFF,TGTGCCAGCAGCTCGGGACTAGCGGGGGGGCCGAGCACCGGGGAGCTGTTTTTT
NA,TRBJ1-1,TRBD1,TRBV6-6,CASRGKGQSNTEAFF,TGTGCCAGCAGAGGTAAGGGACAGTCGAACACTGAAGCTTTCTTT
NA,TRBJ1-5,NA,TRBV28,CASSLAPGNQPQHF,TGTGCCAGCAGTTTGGCCCCCGGGAATCAGCCCCAGCATTTT
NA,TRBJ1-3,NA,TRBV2,CASSEEVTHTIYF,TGTGCCAGCAGTGAAGAGGTAACCCACACCATATATTTT
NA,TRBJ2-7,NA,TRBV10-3,CAPSSGTSAYEQYF,TGTGCCCCCAGTTCAGGAACTTCAGCCTACGAGCAGTACTTC
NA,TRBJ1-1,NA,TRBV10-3,CAISESYVVNTEAFF,TGTGCCATCAGTGAGTCGTACGTGGTGAACACTGAAGCTTTCTTT
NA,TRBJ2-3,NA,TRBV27,CASTRRFGTDTQYF,TGTGCCAGCACTCGGCGTTTCGGCACAGATACGCAGTATTTT
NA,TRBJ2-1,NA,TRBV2,CASSLVLRNRDEQFF,TGTGCCAGCAGTCTAGTTTTGCGGAATAGGGATGAGCAGTTCTTC